The 31 T cell receptor beta chains below were found in one sample sequenced in a study of CD8+ T cells in alopecia areata. Sequencing relied on a cDNA template that was reverse transcribed from extracted RNA. Profiled with immunoSEQ multiplex PCR; TCRdb holds only in-frame clones, not every one. This sample has 130,000 or so clones; about 59% occur once, and the top ten carry 4.5% to 6%. Sample treatment: oral pan-JAK inhibitor, 5-10 mg twice daily. Here the sequenced sample was CD4+ T cells sorted from blood, taken at week 4, from a patient treated with tofacitinib. Receptors were obtained from a human donor with alopecia areata.

The V gene is TRBV5-1, the J gene TRBJ2-1; 7 positions agree with TRBD2. This CDR3 has 16 residues. The V segment lost 2 bases and the J segment 2 bases; nucleotides outside the gene matches: 7. Looked up from germline, CDR1 is SGHRS and CDR2 is YFSETQ. The CDR3 bases are TGCGCCAGCAGCTTACACGGCGGGGGAACCTACAATGAGCAGTTCTTC. Translating it yields CASSLHGGGTYNEQFF.

This clone has a single count. Distinct nucleotide sequences in the sample also encode this CDR3. This chain uses TRBV29-1 with TRBJ1-5, with TRBD1 matching 9 bases. This CDR3 has 12 residues. CDR1 SQVTM and CDR2 ANQGSEA come from the germline V gene. V lost 6 bases to trimming and J lost 4 bases; unmatched junction nucleotides: 1. The CDR3 region is CSVGTGNQPQHF. The CDR3 bases are TGCAGCGTGGGGACAGGGAATCAGCCCCAGCATTTT.

This clone was observed once. CDR3 residues: CASSLSTGNTEAFF. In nucleotides, the CDR3 is TGTGCCAGCAGCTTAAGCACGGGCAACACTGAAGCTTTCTTT. J is TRBJ1-1 and V is TRBV7-8; D gene uncertain. The CDR3 loop spans 14 amino acids. The V end was cut by 2 bases, the J end by 2 bases, with 9 bases between. Per germline, CDR1 SGHVS and CDR2 FQNEAQ.

The rearrangement links TRBV29-1 to TRBJ1-4; maybe TRBD1 (6 bases). The CDR3 length is 14 residues. V was cut by 7 bases and J by 7 bases, with 19 bases left in between. From germline, CDR1 is SQVTM and CDR2 ANQGSEA. CDR3 in amino acids: CSARPQGGGEKLFF. CDR3 DNA: TGCAGCGCCCGTCCACAGGGAGGAGGTGAAAAACTGTTTTTT.

V and J are TRBV7-2 and TRBJ2-5; a weak D match, TRBD1 (5 bases). V was cut by 5 bases and J by 4 bases, with 20 bases left in between. The germline V gene has CDR1 SGHTA and CDR2 FQGNSA. This CDR3 region has 16 residues. The DNA of the CDR3 is TGTGCCAGCAGCCCCTCGGCGCAGGGTGTCACAGAGACCCAGTACTTC. It is translated as CASSPSAQGVTETQYF.

This chain links TRBV27 with TRBJ2-7; the match to TRBD2 covers 8 bases. CDR1 MNHEY and CDR2 SMNVEV come from the germline V gene (reference sequence). Trimming took 4 bases from V and 7 from J; bases not matched to a gene: 12. The CDR3 extends over 15 amino acids. For the CDR3, the DNA is TGTGCCAGCAGTTCCCCGGGGGGGTCGATCAAGGAGCAGTACTTC. Translation gives CASSSPGGSIKEQYF.

As DNA, the CDR3 is TGCAGCGTTGGTGGAAATGAGCAGTTCTTC. This gives the protein CSVGGNEQFF. The chain combines TRBV29-1 with TRBJ2-1; D ambiguous. This CDR3 contains 10 residues. Germline values: CDR1 SQVTM, CDR2 ANQGSEA. V lost 4 bases and J lost 7, with 5 bases in between.

The chain has TRBV28 and TRBJ2-3; 9 nucleotides line up with TRBD2. The CDR3 is 17 residues long. V trimming: 5 bases; J trimming: 2 bases; junction bases outside the gene matches: 11. Germline-derived CDR1 and CDR2 are MDHEN and SYDVKM. CDR3 protein: CASSKLLAGYLTDTQYF. For the CDR3, the DNA is TGTGCCAGCAGTAAACTACTAGCGGGCTACCTCACAGATACGCAGTATTTT.

CDR3 DNA: TGTGCCATCAGTGACGGACAGGGCCAAGAGACCCAGTACTTC. As protein: CAISDGQGQETQYF. The J gene is TRBJ2-5, the V gene TRBV10-3; the match to TRBD1 covers 8 bases. Germline V CDR1 and CDR2: ENHRY, SYGVKD. V trimming: 3 bases; J trimming: 1 base; junction bases outside the gene matches: 1. The CDR3 is 14 amino acids.

The chain carries TRBV15 and TRBJ2-5; 7 nucleotides agree with TRBD2. The CDR3 has 15 residues. Germline V lookup: CDR1 LNHNV, CDR2 YYDKDF (reference sequence). Trimming removed 0 bases from V and 5 bases from J; junction bases left unmatched: 6. CDR3 region: CATSREWGGVETQYF. As DNA, the CDR3 is TGTGCCACCAGCAGAGAATGGGGAGGGGTCGAGACCCAGTACTTC.

In DNA form, the CDR3 reads TGTGCCAGCAGTGAACCAGGACAGTACAATGAGCAGTTCTTC. This codes for CASSEPGQYNEQFF. The chain couples TRBV25-1 to TRBJ2-1, with D possibly matching TRBD1 (6 bases). Germline V CDR1 and CDR2: MGHDK, SYGVNS. Trimming stripped 2 bases from V and 4 bases from J, with 9 bases between. The CDR3 has 14 residues.

The chain recombines TRBV5-1 with TRBJ1-1, with 8 bases matching TRBD1. The CDR3 spans 13 residues. CDR1 and CDR2 from the germline V gene are SGHRS and YFSETQ. J gave up 4 bases and V 3 bases, and 2 bases lay outside the gene matches. CDR3 DNA sequence: TGCGCCAGCAGCTCCACAGGGGGCACTGAAGCTTTCTTT. Protein product: CASSSTGGTEAFF.

V usage is TRBV28 and J usage is TRBJ2-5, with D perhaps TRBD1 (5 bases). CDR3 length: 13 amino acids. Germline-derived CDR1 and CDR2 are MDHEN and SYDVKM. Trimming left V 3 bases short and J 5 bases short, with 10 bases between. Here the CDR3 reads CASSFRQWETQYF. The CDR3 region has the DNA TGTGCCAGCAGTTTCCGACAGTGGGAGACCCAGTACTTC.

The gene calls are TRBV29-1 and TRBJ2-3; 8 nucleotides line up with TRBD2. This CDR3 has 14 residues. From germline, CDR1 is SQVTM and CDR2 ANQGSEA. V shed 7 bases and J 3 bases; nucleotides not matched to a gene: 9. CDR3 amino acids: CSERAGVGTDTQYF. CDR3 DNA sequence: TGCAGCGAGAGAGCGGGAGTAGGAACAGATACGCAGTATTTT.

The CDR3 here is CAWTGAETQYF. The CDR3 region has the DNA TGTGCCTGGACAGGGGCAGAGACCCAGTACTTC. The chain recombines TRBV30 with TRBJ2-5, with D possibly TRBD1 on 6 matching bases. Germline V gene data show CDR1 as GTSNPN and CDR2 as SVGIG (reference sequence). Deletions cut 4 bases from V and 4 bases from J, with 7 bases between. This CDR3 region has 11 residues.

This clone was counted many times. The V call is TRBV6-1, the J call TRBJ2-3; D might be TRBD2 (6 bases). This CDR3 contains 16 residues. Germline assignment: CDR1 MNHNS and CDR2 SASEGT. Deletions cut 4 bases from V and 4 bases from J, with 18 bases between. The CDR3 nucleotides read TGTGCCAGCAGTGCCTTTGGGCGGGACGTGGCAGATACGCAGTATTTT. Protein: CASSAFGRDVADTQYF.

The genes are TRBV5-6 and TRBJ2-4, with TRBD1 as a possible D gene (7 bases). CDR1 and CDR2 from the germline V gene are SGHDT and YYEEEE. The length of the CDR3 is 14 residues. The V gene lost 4 bases and the J gene lost 1 base, with 9 bases spanning the gap. The CDR3 region is CASSPGGAKNIQYF. CDR3 bases: TGTGCCAGCAGCCCAGGGGGGGCCAAAAACATTCAGTACTTC. Supplemented by reference TRBV5-6 and TRBJ2-4, the full variable domain reads DAGVTQSPTHLIKTRGQQVTLRCSPKSGHDTVSWYQQALGQGPQFIFQYYEEEERQRGNFPDRFSGHQFPNYSSELNVNALLLGDSALYLCASSPGGAKNIQYFGAGTRLSVL.

The chain is built from TRBV29-1 and TRBJ2-2, with D possibly matching TRBD1 (5 bases). The CDR3 length is 14 residues. Germline values: CDR1 SQVTM, CDR2 ANQGSEA. Trimming took off 4 bases at V and 3 bases at J, with 12 bases between the two ends. The CDR3 is CSVGGDAYTGELFF. Written as DNA, the CDR3 is TGCAGCGTTGGGGGCGACGCGTACACCGGGGAGCTGTTTTTT.

This clone was picked up a small number of times. The chain recombines TRBV18 with TRBJ2-7, with a possible D match to TRBD1 (6 bases). The CDR3 spans 13 residues. CDR1 is KGHSH and CDR2 is LQKENI in the germline V gene. V lost 8 bases and J 2 bases, leaving 13 bases between the germline ends. The CDR3 DNA follows: TGTGCCAGCGAGTCCCGGGACACCTACGAGCAGTACTTC. Protein: CASESRDTYEQYF.

This clone was seen just once. The chain uses TRBV7-8 and TRBJ1-2; D is perhaps TRBD1 (5 bases). The length of the CDR3 is 14 residues. The V end lost 0 bases, the J end lost 6 bases, and 11 bases lay between the germline ends. CDR1 is SGHVS, CDR2 FQNEAQ, per germline. The CDR3 loop is CASSLAQGYNGYTF. The CDR3 DNA sequence: TGTGCCAGCAGCTTAGCGCAGGGTTACAATGGCTACACCTTC.

This clone was detected only a few times. This chain joins TRBV7-2 and TRBJ2-7; 7 positions agree with TRBD2. V dropped 7 bases and J dropped 0; count of bases not matched to a gene: 9. The CDR3 has 15 amino acids. Germline V lookup: CDR1 SGHTA, CDR2 FQGNSA. In DNA, the CDR3 is TGTGCCAGCACCCCAGGGATAGCGGGCTCCTACGAGCAGTACTTC. Its protein is CASTPGIAGSYEQYF.

This clone came up a few times. The same CDR3 can be traced to other DNA sequences in this sample. The chain links TRBV18 to TRBJ2-6; D gene uncertain. From germline, CDR1 is KGHSH and CDR2 LQKENI. Trimming took 6 bases from V and 0 from J, leaving 6 bases between them. The CDR3 extends over 14 amino acids. The CDR3 here is CASSPTSGANVLTF. The CDR3 DNA reads TGTGCCAGCTCGCCGACCTCTGGGGCCAACGTCCTGACTTTC.

CDR3 region: CASSLRGPYEQYF. DNA of the CDR3: TGTGCCAGCAGTTTGCGGGGGCCGTACGAGCAGTACTTC. This chain joins TRBV27 and TRBJ2-7, with TRBD2 as a possible D gene (7 bases). This CDR3 region has 13 residues. V was cut by 3 bases and J by 4 bases, with 10 bases left in between. Looked up from germline, CDR1 is MNHEY and CDR2 is SMNVEV (reference sequence).

V gene TRBV19 combines with J gene TRBJ1-1; 8 nucleotides agree with TRBD1. Trimming took 5 bases from V and 11 from J; bases not matched to a gene: 16. The CDR3 spans 15 residues. CDR1 is LNHDA and CDR2 is SQIVND in the germline V gene (reference sequence). CDR3 DNA sequence: TGTGCCAGTAGTCCCTCCGCGGGACAGGTCGGTAAGGCTTTCTTT. Amino acid sequence: CASSPSAGQVGKAFF.

The chain uses TRBV5-4 and TRBJ2-5; 7 bases line up with TRBD2. Germline CDR1 reads SGHNT; CDR2 reads YYREEE (reference sequence). Unmatched junction bases numbered 5, after V lost 4 bases and J lost 2 bases. The CDR3 totals 14 residues. CDR3 nucleotides: TGTGCCAGCAGCGGTACTAGCGAACAAGAGACCCAGTACTTC. It is translated as CASSGTSEQETQYF.

The rearrangement links TRBV7-2 to TRBJ2-3, with 12 bases aligning to TRBD2. CDR1 is SGHTA, CDR2 FQGNSA, per germline. The length of the CDR3 is 17 residues. V shed 4 bases, J shed 3 bases, and the junction held 8 bases outside the gene matches. The CDR3 loop is CASSSWTSGELTDTQYF. CDR3 sequence (DNA): TGTGCCAGCAGCTCCTGGACTAGCGGGGAGCTAACAGATACGCAGTATTTT.

The chain uses TRBV7-2 and TRBJ2-1; D is uncertain. CDR1 is SGHTA, CDR2 FQGNSA, per germline. The CDR3 has 16 residues. Trimming removed 5 bases at V and 0 bases at J, with 14 bases between. This CDR3 is CASSARLQNSYNEQFF. DNA for the CDR3: TGTGCCAGCAGCGCCCGACTCCAAAACTCCTACAATGAGCAGTTCTTC.

The CDR3 sequence: CAWSGGGMMDQPQHF. CDR3 bases: TGTGCCTGGAGCGGCGGGGGGATGATGGATCAGCCCCAGCATTTT. This sequence joins TRBV30 and TRBJ1-5; D is perhaps TRBD1 (5 bases). V was clipped by 3 bases and J by 5 bases, with 17 bases between them. Germline V gives CDR1 GTSNPN, CDR2 SVGIG (reference sequence). The CDR3 sequence is 15 residues long.

The sample holds a few counts of this clone. The chain employs TRBV5-4 and TRBJ2-5, with TRBD2 matching over 12 bases. V shed 0 bases, J shed 1 base, and the junction held 1 base outside the gene matches. The CDR3 is 16 residues long. Germline V gives CDR1 SGHNT, CDR2 YYREEE (reference sequence). CDR3 loop: CASSLASGGAQETQYF. In DNA form, the CDR3 reads TGTGCCAGCAGCTTGGCTAGCGGGGGGGCCCAAGAGACCCAGTACTTC.

This sequence joins TRBV28 and TRBJ2-7; 9 bases align to TRBD1. Germline CDR1 and CDR2: MDHEN and SYDVKM. V was pared by 6 bases and J by 3 bases, with 9 bases of the junction left unmatched. The CDR3 runs 15 residues. For the CDR3, the DNA is TGTGCCAGCAGAACCTCCGGGACAGGGCGCTACGAGCAGTACTTC. This encodes CASRTSGTGRYEQYF.

The sample holds a few counts of this clone. The CDR3, as DNA: TGTGCCAGCAGCTTAGCGGCGAAGGATGAGCAGTTCTTC. It yields the protein CASSLAAKDEQFF. V gene TRBV11-1 combines with J gene TRBJ2-1; D ambiguous. V dropped 0 bases and J dropped 8 bases, with 8 bases sitting between them. The CDR3 covers 13 residues. The V gene's germline CDR1 is SGHAT and CDR2 FQDESV (reference sequence).